This T cell receptor beta chain was sequenced in a study of T cells after yellow fever vaccination. The sample holds many counts of this clonotype. TCRdb ran MiXCR on the 5' RACE reads and lists one entry per CDR3 protein. The sample yields about 320,000 distinct CDR3 sequences, around 4.5% seen once. Trimming removed 0 bases from V and 7 bases from J; junction bases left unmatched: 7. The germline V gene encodes CDR1 SGHRS and CDR2 YFSETQ. The CDR3 sequence is 16 residues long. The rearrangement links TRBV5-1 to TRBJ2-1, with 10 positions matching TRBD2. The origin of this receptor is a man aged 18 to 29 who received the YFV17D yellow fever vaccine. Material: PBMCs, obtained 15 days after the yellow fever booster vaccination. The CDR3 region is CASSLGVTGLANEQFF. DNA of the CDR3: TGCGCCAGCAGCTTGGGTGTTACGGGACTAGCGAATGAGCAGTTCTTC.